This TCR beta chain was obtained from a study of T cells in Graves' hyperthyroidism and ophthalmopathy (dated by TCRdb to between 2018 and 2021). For the study in its entirety: To identify TCR V-J signatures that set the groups apart, the researchers used a discovery cohort of 100 or so patients, made up of 40 to 45 with Graves' ophthalmopathy and some 58 with stable Graves' hyperthyroidism. Whether ophthalmopathy could be predicted prospectively was tested in an independent validation cohort made up of approximately 19 hyperthyroidism patients plus 17 patients who later progressed to ophthalmopathy. The 95 to 100 discovery patients were randomly divided into training and test sets at a 7:3 ratio. The study also compared thyroid tissue and blood T-cell repertoires from more than 5 Graves' hyperthyroidism patients. After blood sampling, hyperthyroidism patients were treated with methimazole at a starting dose of 30 mg daily, and ophthalmopathy patients were treated with high-dose intravenous methylprednisolone. The paper reports TCR Vbeta CDR3 sequencing of roughly 140 peripheral blood samples: around 45 ophthalmopathy, some 80 hyperthyroidism and about 17 progressor patients.

Exclusion was applied to patients with uncontrolled infections, other autoimmune diseases, pregnancy or lactation. Diagnoses relied on clinical symptoms, serum thyroxine and TRAb, thyroid ultrasound and orbital computed tomography. Total RNA was extracted using Trizol reagent, and RNA quality was assessed on an Agilent 2100 Bioanalyzer. The table lists this clonotype with a count of one. Its antigen is still unknown. Base quality data are lacking; no much larger clone is found one base away. One read is thin evidence. The paper as a whole reports these results and caveats: In validation, the model predicted progression to ophthalmopathy with 65% to 71% sensitivity and approximately 78% specificity, a median of about 6.7 months before onset. Sample size was not statistically predetermined, and investigators were not blinded to group allocation. A model built on a 13 V-J signature distinguished ophthalmopathy from stable hyperthyroidism, reaching roughly 88% sensitivity and around 81% specificity in cross-validation and 80%/75% in testing. Blood samples also contained most of the expanded thyroid clonotypes (frequency above 0.001), which suggests that blood repertoires may reflect thyroid immune responses.

TCR beta CDR3 regions were amplified from RNA transcripts. The TCR CDR3 was subjected to a first round of RT-PCR using the HTBI primer set and the Qiagen OneStep RT-PCR kit. Libraries were constructed in a second round of multiplex PCR, after which size selection and purification were performed. Paired-end sequencing of the libraries was performed with 100 bp reads on an Illumina HiSeq2000. From the authors' description of their analysis: SOAPnuke was used to process the raw data, with reads discarded if the reads contained adapters or uncalled bases, had a mean Phred below 15, or lacked an exact constant-primer or identifier match. COPE v1.2.5 was used to merge high-quality paired reads, and clonotypes were defined as unique nucleotide sequences. Clonotypes were aligned to IMGT TRBV, TRBD and TRBJ reference segments using MiTCR v1.1. Only V-J combinations with frequency above 0.0001, covering approximately 99% of repertoires, were analysed. A TCS score was defined as the ratio of F50 (clonal expansion) to E x V (chaos), with BLOSUM62-based TCRdist applied between CDR3 peptides within each V-J. Welch's t-statistics and random forest reduced 500 to 550 V-J features to under 15, which were used in a naive Bayes classifier (R e1071). Thyroid-blood repertoire similarity was quantified with the Morisita-Horn index. In-frame beta chains were kept once TCRdb had trimmed the public reads at Q25 with fastp and called clones with MiXCR. Records with the same CDR3 protein are collapsed into one entry carrying the most frequent genes and DNA. The V and J calls reflect TCRdb's pipeline rather than the authors' work. The table for this sample lists hundreds of thousands of distinct CDR3 sequences; roughly 46% of them were counted only once. The ten largest clonotypes hold roughly 6.5% of the sample.

The CDR3 goes from the cysteine to the phenylalanine over 12 residues. Only the CDR3 region is kept as DNA, spanning 36 bases read in frame from base 1. The germline V gene specifies SQVTM as CDR1 and ANQGSEA as CDR2. V is pruned by 6 bases and J by 6 bases, leaving 3 bases of the junction without a gene match. The chain couples TRBV29-1 to TRBJ1-5; TRBD1 aligns with 9 central bases. This TCR was sampled from an adult man with Graves' disease, either hyperthyroidism or ophthalmopathy (not recorded which). Sequenced material: peripheral blood or thyroid tissue (not recorded which). The DNA sequence follows: TGCAGCGTCACAGGGGGCGGTCAGCCCCAGCATTTT. Its protein reads: CSVTGGGQPQHF.